Listed below are T cell receptor beta chains from one sample, sequenced in a study of T cell repertoires in cytomegalovirus infection. The antigens these receptors bind are not known. TCRdb ran MiXCR on the reads and lists one entry per CDR3 protein. The table lists 800,000 to 950,000 distinct CDR3 sequences, approximately 30% of them singletons, with 9.5% to 15% in the top ten. The sample was cultured CD8+ T cells from PBMCs, taken from culture after CMV antigen stimulation. The receptors were sampled from a human donor in good health (CMV status not recorded). Some clones in this sample may be carry-over from other donors' samples. The conserved cysteine and the conserved F or W are not part of the CDR3 here.

v_call,j_call,cdr3_aa
TRBV4-3,TRBJ1-5,ASSQDIWSNQPQH
TRBV12-3/TRBV12-4,TRBJ2-5,ASSGTGLETQY
TRBV7-9,TRBJ2-1,ASSSGRQGEF
TRBV10-2,TRBJ1-1,ASSESVGTGAEAF
TRBV5-8,TRBJ2-1,ASSFVKGSAYNEQF
TRBV15,TRBJ1-1,ATSRSGYTEAF
TRBV7-2,TRBJ1-5,ASSLETGGNQPQH
TRBV6-1,TRBJ2-1,ASSGDRSSGNEQF
TRBV29-1,TRBJ2-7,SVRKDSGTGPYEQY
TRBV7-9,TRBJ2-2,ASSPEGSNTGELF
TRBV9,TRBJ1-2,ASSVLQDGYT
TRBV5-6,TRBJ1-2,ASSLVSTDYGYT
TRBV19,TRBJ1-6,ASSIRAGWTGGNSPLH
TRBV19,TRBJ1-1,ASSDGTGLF
TRBV5-4,TRBJ2-3,ASSMLVEKHTDTQY
TRBV20-1,TRBJ2-7,SARDQDRGLEQY
TRBV27,TRBJ2-2,ASSPPDRGDTGELF
TRBV19,TRBJ2-1,ASSIWGNEQF
TRBV7-9,TRBJ2-7,ASSLPTGDYEQY
TRBV6-6,TRBJ2-7,ASSTTHPGGQGSSYEQY
TRBV7-6,TRBJ2-1,ASSFRLAGDEQF
TRBV29-1,TRBJ1-2,SVEDRQYGYT
TRBV4-3,TRBJ1-1,ASSQDLGGTVMNTEAF
TRBV6-6,TRBJ2-1,ASEGGDPYNEQF
TRBV7-6,TRBJ2-3,ASSLPPITSTDTQY
TRBV3-1,TRBJ2-2,ASSQDSPANTGELF
TRBV15,TRBJ2-5,ATNAAGTQETQY
TRBV6-9,TRBJ1-2,ASSLAGAHRYGYT